This T cell receptor (beta chain) was obtained from a study of glioma-infiltrating T cells. This clonotype was detected only a few times. As yet, its antigen is unknown. Amplification of TCR alpha and beta CDR3 regions from RNA used iRepertoire nested multiplex PCR. One-step reverse transcription and amplification started from around 100-400 ng of tissue mRNA or PBMC total RNA. Using its own MiXCR run on the multiplex PCR reads, TCRdb lists one record per CDR3 protein. This sample carries some 130,000 distinct CDR3 sequences, around 23% of them seen once, and the ten largest clones take 27%. The CDR3 contains 12 residues. V was cut by 4 bases and J by 2 bases, with 8 bases left in between. Per the germline V gene, CDR1 is DFQATT and CDR2 is SNEGSKA (reference sequence). Study-wide results and caveats: Non-neoplastic patients had below-expected tissue-blood divergence, while all gliomas exceeded expectation. Only very few CDR3 sequences appeared in both tissue and blood.

The chain carries TRBV20-1 and TRBJ1-2; possibly TRBD1 for D (6 bases). The receptor was derived from a human donor with low-grade glioma or glioblastoma, undergoing nonglioma brain surgery, or in good health (not recorded which). Specimen: glioma tissue, nonneoplastic brain tissue, or PBMCs (not recorded which). This chain's CDR3 is CSAIQGNYGYTF. The DNA for the CDR3 is TGCAGTGCTATCCAGGGGAACTATGGCTACACCTTC.